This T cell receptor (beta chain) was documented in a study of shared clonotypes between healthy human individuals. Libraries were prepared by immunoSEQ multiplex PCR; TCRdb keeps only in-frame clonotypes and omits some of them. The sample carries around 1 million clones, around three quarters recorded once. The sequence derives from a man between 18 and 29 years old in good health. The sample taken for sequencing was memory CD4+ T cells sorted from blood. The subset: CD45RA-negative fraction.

This CDR3 reads CATKSSSTEQYF. CDR3 in DNA: TGTGCCACCAAGTCCAGTTCGACCGAGCAGTACTTC. The chain carries TRBV15 and TRBJ2-7; D is undetermined. The CDR3 length is 12 residues. Trimming cost V 7 bases and J 6 bases, with 13 bases left between them. Germline V gene lookup returns CDR1 LNHNV and CDR2 YYDKDF (reference sequence). Combining the CDR3 with reference TRBV15 and TRBJ2-7 gives the whole variable domain DAMVIQNPRYQVTQFGKPVTLSCSQTLNHNVMYWYQQKSSQAPKLLFHYYDKDFNNEADTPDNFQSRRPNTSFCFLDIRSPGLGDTAMYLCATKSSSTEQYFGPGTRLTVT.